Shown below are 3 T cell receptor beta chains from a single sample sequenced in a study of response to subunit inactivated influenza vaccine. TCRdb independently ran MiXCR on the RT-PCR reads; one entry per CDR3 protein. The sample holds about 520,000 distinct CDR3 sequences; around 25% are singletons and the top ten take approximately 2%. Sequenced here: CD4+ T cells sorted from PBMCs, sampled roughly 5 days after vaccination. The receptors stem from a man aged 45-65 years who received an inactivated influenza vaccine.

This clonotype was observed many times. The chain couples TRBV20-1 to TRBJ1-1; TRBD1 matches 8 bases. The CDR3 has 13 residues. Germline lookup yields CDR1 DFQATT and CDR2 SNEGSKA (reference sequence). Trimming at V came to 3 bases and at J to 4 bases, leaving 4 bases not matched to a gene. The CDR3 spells CSASQGAGTEAFF. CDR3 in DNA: TGCAGTGCTAGTCAGGGGGCTGGCACTGAAGCTTTCTTT.

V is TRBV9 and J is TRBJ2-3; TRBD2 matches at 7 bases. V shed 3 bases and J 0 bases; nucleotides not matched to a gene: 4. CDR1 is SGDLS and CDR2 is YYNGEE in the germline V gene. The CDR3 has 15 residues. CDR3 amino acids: CASSASGGSTDTQYF. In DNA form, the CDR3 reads TGTGCCAGCAGCGCGTCGGGAGGAAGCACAGATACGCAGTATTTT.

The chain's CDR3 is CASSFPGSPTGELFF. CDR3 sequence (DNA): TGTGCCAGCAGTTTTCCGGGGAGTCCCACCGGGGAGCTGTTTTTT. V gene TRBV27 combines with J gene TRBJ2-2, with a weak D call TRBD2 (5 bases). CDR1 and CDR2 from the germline V gene are MNHEY and SMNVEV (reference sequence). This CDR3 region has 15 residues. With 3 bases removed from V and 4 bases from J, the gap between germline ends came to 12 bases.